What follows are 28 T cell receptor beta chains derived from one specimen sequenced in a study of neurological immune-mediated disorders. Each CDR3 protein gets one entry after TCRdb re-called the 5' RACE reads with MiXCR. Here the sample spans over 90,000 distinct CDR3 sequences, approximately 10% being singletons. Time point here: longitudinal time-point 3. Input material: PBMCs. The origin of the receptors is a female donor with HTLV-1-associated myelopathy (HAM/TSP).

This clonotype was seen ten or more times. V is TRBV10-3 and J is TRBJ1-6, with 8 bases aligning to TRBD1. Germline CDR1 reads ENHRY; CDR2 reads SYGVKD. The CDR3 loop spans 13 amino acids. The ends lost 6 bases at V and 9 bases at J; junction bases unmatched: 4. CDR3 DNA sequence: TGTGCCATCAGGACGGACAGGGTTTCACCCCTCCACTTT. Its translation is CAIRTDRVSPLHF.

In this sample, this clonotype turned up many times. The chain employs TRBV5-1 and TRBJ2-3, with 9 bases lining up with TRBD2. The CDR3 is 13 residues long. Germline-derived CDR1 and CDR2 are SGHRS and YFSETQ. V shed 4 bases, J shed 9 bases, and the junction held 6 bases outside the gene matches. CDR3 protein: CASSKTSGRTQYF. DNA for the CDR3: TGCGCCAGCAGCAAGACTAGCGGTAGAACGCAGTATTTT.

Here the CDR3 reads CASSPTRGTSSDEQFF. The CDR3 DNA reads TGTGCCAGCTCACCAACGAGAGGTACTAGTAGCGATGAGCAGTTCTTC. The chain couples TRBV18 to TRBJ2-1; D possibly corresponds to TRBD2 (5 bases). The germline V and J ends were trimmed by 2 bases and 8 bases, with 19 bases remaining between them. The CDR3 spans 16 residues. CDR1 is KGHSH, CDR2 LQKENI, per germline.

This clonotype was recorded at least ten times. This chain joins TRBV5-6 and TRBJ2-5; 7 bases are shared with TRBD1. V gave up 1 base and J gave up 2 bases; unmatched junction bases: 8. Germline CDR1 is SGHDT and CDR2 is YYEEEE. CDR3 size: 16 residues. CDR3 amino acids: CASSLTPGGSQETQYF. CDR3 nucleotide sequence: TGTGCCAGCAGCTTGACCCCAGGGGGTTCGCAAGAGACCCAGTACTTC.

The J gene is TRBJ1-2, the V gene TRBV5-5, with 8 bases identical to TRBD1. The CDR3 consists of 18 residues. V lost 4 bases and J lost 6; bases outside the gene matches: 20. Germline CDR1 reads SGHKS; CDR2 reads YYEKEE (reference sequence). CDR3 sequence (DNA): TGTGCCAGCAGCCCTCGACCGGGACAGGTTTCTTTTAGGAATGGCTACACCTTC. Protein sequence: CASSPRPGQVSFRNGYTF.

Only a few counts were recorded for this clonotype. This rearrangement joins TRBV5-1 to TRBJ2-7; 7 bases fit TRBD1. CDR1 is SGHRS and CDR2 is YFSETQ in the germline V gene. The V gene end was trimmed by 3 bases and the J gene end by 5 bases; junction bases not matched to a gene: 8. The CDR3 contains 14 residues. DNA for the CDR3: TGCGCCAGCAGCTCCGGGACAGAGAATGACGAGCAGTACTTC. Its protein is CASSSGTENDEQYF.

This clonotype has at least ten counts. The chain recombines TRBV4-1 with TRBJ1-1; 12 bases agree with TRBD1. CDR1 is MGHRA and CDR2 is YSYEKL in the germline V gene. Losses at the gene ends were 6 bases for V and 4 bases for J; bases not matched to a gene: 9. The CDR3 totals 16 residues. Written as DNA, the CDR3 is TGCGCCAGCAGGTCCGGGACAGGGGGCTCTATCACTGAAGCTTTCTTT. It codes for CASRSGTGGSITEAFF.

This clonotype is labeled medium-sized. CDR3 amino acids: CASSPQDRDTGELFF. In DNA form, the CDR3 reads TGTGCCAGCAGCCCGCAAGACAGGGACACCGGGGAGCTGTTTTTT. J is TRBJ2-2 and V is TRBV4-2; 7 positions agree with TRBD1. CDR1 is LGHNA and CDR2 is YNFKEQ in the germline V gene. The CDR3 contains 15 residues. V dropped 4 bases and J dropped 3; count of bases not matched to a gene: 5.

This chain links TRBV7-9 with TRBJ2-5, with 13 bases fitting TRBD2. CDR3 length: 16 residues. Germline assignment: CDR1 SEHNR and CDR2 FQNEAQ (reference sequence). V shed 5 bases, J shed 5 bases, and the junction held 8 bases outside the gene matches. CDR3 DNA sequence: TGTGCCAGCAGCGGTGGGACTAGCGGGATCGGGGAGACCCAGTACTTC. This sequence encodes CASSGGTSGIGETQYF.

This clonotype has ten or more counts. The rearrangement links TRBV7-3 to TRBJ1-1, with 10 bases fitting TRBD1. J lost 4 bases, V lost 2 bases, and 1 base had no gene match. Germline V CDR1 and CDR2: SGHTA, FQGTGA. The CDR3 is 14 residues long. In nucleotides, the CDR3 is TGTGCCAGCAGCTTAGGGACAGGGGTCACTGAAGCTTTCTTT. Protein sequence: CASSLGTGVTEAFF.

This clonotype was counted a few times. The rearrangement uses TRBV5-1 and TRBJ1-2; 9 positions match TRBD1. Trimming at V came to 0 bases and at J to 5 bases, leaving 8 bases not matched to a gene. Germline CDR1 reads SGHRS; CDR2 reads YFSETQ. The length of the CDR3 is 16 residues. CDR3 sequence: CASSLETGGVFYGYTF. CDR3 coding DNA: TGCGCCAGCAGCTTGGAGACAGGGGGTGTGTTTTATGGCTACACCTTC.

This clonotype was seen repeatedly, ten times or more. The chain combines TRBV28 with TRBJ1-2, with a weak D call TRBD1 (5 bases). V was shortened by 3 bases and J by 6 bases, with 20 bases between the two germline ends. The CDR3 covers 16 residues. Per germline, CDR1 MDHEN and CDR2 SYDVKM. The CDR3 here is CASSFRFIGQGDGYTF. DNA of the CDR3: TGTGCCAGCAGTTTTAGGTTTATAGGGCAGGGCGATGGCTACACCTTC.

In its sample, this clonotype was seen many times. V usage is TRBV20-1 and J usage is TRBJ2-2; 8 bases match TRBD1. Losses at the gene ends were 6 bases for V and 4 bases for J; bases not matched to a gene: 7. The germline V gene has CDR1 DFQATT and CDR2 SNEGSKA (reference sequence). CDR3 length: 14 amino acids. The CDR3 here is CSAQRDRSTGELFF. CDR3 sequence (DNA): TGCAGTGCACAAAGGGACAGGAGCACCGGGGAGCTGTTTTTT.

This clonotype was seen at least ten times. This chain links TRBV5-5 with TRBJ1-6; the match to TRBD1 covers 8 bases. CDR3 length equals 15 residues. J was trimmed by 10 bases and V by 5 bases; bases with no gene match: 11. Looked up from germline, CDR1 is SGHKS and CDR2 is YYEKEE (reference sequence). This chain's CDR3 is CASRHDTGGVSPLHF. The CDR3 coding sequence is TGTGCCAGCAGGCACGATACAGGGGGGGTATCACCCCTCCACTTT.

This clonotype was detected many times. V gene TRBV20-1 combines with J gene TRBJ2-7; D is unresolved. This CDR3 spans 14 amino acids. The germline V gene has CDR1 DFQATT and CDR2 SNEGSKA (reference sequence). V was clipped by 6 bases and J by 4 bases, with 19 bases between them. CDR3 nucleotides: TGCAGTGCGAGACCCCTACGAGGAGATTACGAGCAGTACTTC. This encodes CSARPLRGDYEQYF.

This clonotype was observed at least ten times. The V and J genes are TRBV4-1 and TRBJ1-3; maybe TRBD1 (6 bases). The V and J ends lost 5 bases and 5 bases respectively, with 19 bases between them. The CDR3 has 16 residues. Germline V gene data show CDR1 as MGHRA and CDR2 as YSYEKL. The CDR3 coding sequence is TGCGCCAGCAGCGCCCAGGGGAATCTGGCAAGAAACACCATATATTTT. It is translated as CASSAQGNLARNTIYF.

Details on this clonotype: This could be a read error, since a much larger clone is one nucleotide away. Here the CDR3 DNA reads TGCGTCAGCAGCTGGAGCGGGGGATTGTACGAGCAGTACTTC. Amino acids: CVSSWSGGLYEQYF. The chain couples TRBV5-1 to TRBJ2-7; 8 nucleotides align to TRBD2. This CDR3 has 14 amino acids. Germline CDR1 SGHRS, CDR2 YFSETQ.

This clonotype was picked up many times. The V and J genes are TRBV5-6 and TRBJ2-7; weak D call: TRBD1 (6 bases). V shed 1 base and J shed 4 bases, with 9 bases lying between them. This CDR3 contains 13 residues. Per the germline V gene, CDR1 is SGHDT and CDR2 is YYEEEE. CDR3 amino acids: CASSLPGTYEQYF. CDR3 bases: TGTGCCAGCAGCTTGCCAGGGACATACGAGCAGTACTTC.

There are many counts of this clonotype. The genes are TRBV27 and TRBJ1-6, with 8 bases identical to TRBD1. Germline CDR1 is MNHEY and CDR2 is SMNVEV (reference sequence). The CDR3 sequence is 13 residues long. J was trimmed by 8 bases and V by 3 bases; bases with no gene match: 0. The CDR3 sequence: CASSLGQDSPLHF. The CDR3 bases are TGTGCCAGCAGTTTGGGACAGGATTCACCCCTCCACTTT.

As regards this clonotype: Just one base apart from a much larger clone, this may be a read error. The CDR3 DNA sequence: TGTGCCAGCAGCCGCCCTAGGGGTGAAGCTTTCTTT. Protein product: CASSRPRGEAFF. The chain carries TRBV14 and TRBJ1-1, with a possible D match to TRBD1 (5 bases). The CDR3 consists of 12 residues. The V gene lost 4 bases and the J gene lost 7 bases, with 10 bases spanning the gap. The V gene's germline CDR1 is SGHDN and CDR2 FVKESK.

Many counts were recorded for this clonotype. This chain links TRBV7-2 with TRBJ2-7; D is possibly TRBD1 (6 bases). Germline V gene lookup returns CDR1 SGHTA and CDR2 FQGNSA. V lost 4 bases and J lost 6, with 13 bases in between. The CDR3 contains 13 residues. CDR3 sequence reads: CASSSADRAEQYF. Written as DNA, the CDR3 is TGTGCCAGCAGCTCGGCGGACAGAGCCGAGCAGTACTTC.

This clonotype was recorded many times. This rearrangement joins TRBV20-1 to TRBJ2-1; 14 nucleotides agree with TRBD2. Trimming took 0 bases from V and 7 from J; bases not matched to a gene: 5. The CDR3 loop spans 16 amino acids. Germline CDR1 and CDR2: DFQATT and SNEGSKA (reference sequence). This chain's CDR3 is CSARDMTSGGENEQFF. Written as DNA, the CDR3 is TGCAGTGCTAGAGATATGACTAGCGGGGGGGAAAATGAGCAGTTCTTC.

This clonotype has a handful of counts. The chain carries TRBV18 and TRBJ2-3; D not resolved. Germline-derived CDR1 and CDR2 are KGHSH and LQKENI. There are 12 residues in the CDR3. V gave up 6 bases and J gave up 5 bases, with 9 bases separating them. For the CDR3, the DNA is TGTGCCAGCTCGGACGGACGAGATACGCAGTATTTT. This translates into CASSDGRDTQYF.

In its sample, this clonotype was seen many times. The chain employs TRBV18 and TRBJ2-3; D unclear. With 6 bases removed from V and 4 bases from J, the gap between germline ends came to 20 bases. CDR3 length: 16 amino acids. CDR1 and CDR2 from the germline V gene are KGHSH and LQKENI. CDR3 sequence: CASSRVGLLSADTQYF. Written as DNA, the CDR3 is TGTGCCAGCTCCCGGGTTGGGCTCCTTTCCGCAGATACGCAGTATTTT.

There are many counts of this clonotype. In DNA, the CDR3 is TGTGCCAGCAGCTTCAAGGGGTTTGGGGAGACCCAGTACTTC. Its translation: CASSFKGFGETQYF. The chain carries TRBV7-2 and TRBJ2-5; D is possibly TRBD1 (5 bases). Trimming stripped 3 bases from V and 5 bases from J, with 13 bases between. Looked up from germline, CDR1 is SGHTA and CDR2 is FQGNSA. There are 14 residues in the CDR3.

This clonotype has ten or more counts. CDR3 nucleotide sequence: TGTGCCAGCAGTGCGGAGGGTCCTGCGAACACCGGGGAGCTGTTTTTT. Translating gives CASSAEGPANTGELFF. The chain couples TRBV2 to TRBJ2-2; possible D gene TRBD2, 6 bases. Germline values: CDR1 SNHLY, CDR2 FYNNEI. Trimming took 4 bases from V and 0 from J, leaving 12 bases between them. CDR3 length: 16 residues. The complete variable domain, with remaining parts taken from reference TRBV2 and TRBJ2-2, reads EPEVTQTPSHQVTQMGQEVILRCVPISNHLYFYWYRQILGQKVEFLVSFYNNEISEKSEIFDDQFSVERPDGSNFTLKIRSTKLEDSAMYFCASSAEGPANTGELFFGEGSRLTVL.

This clonotype was counted at least ten times. This rearrangement joins TRBV7-8 to TRBJ2-1; D perhaps matches TRBD1 (6 bases). The CDR3 contains 14 residues. Deletions cut 1 base from V and 10 bases from J, with 14 bases between. Germline values: CDR1 SGHVS, CDR2 FQNEAQ. The CDR3 DNA reads TGTGCCAGCAGCTTAGATTTGGGGGCACGGGAGCAGTTCTTC. Translating gives CASSLDLGAREQFF.

This clonotype was seen many times. The chain recombines TRBV5-1 with TRBJ2-5; D is unclear. Germline CDR1 and CDR2: SGHRS and YFSETQ. The CDR3 loop spans 13 amino acids. V dropped 1 base and J dropped 2 bases, with 6 bases sitting between them. Written as DNA, the CDR3 is TGCGCCAGCAGCTTGAACCTACAAGAGACCCAGTACTTC. It codes for CASSLNLQETQYF. Filled out from reference TRBV5-1 and TRBJ2-5, the complete variable domain reads KAGVTQTPRYLIKTRGQQVTLSCSPISGHRSVSWYQQTPGQGLQFLFEYFSETQRNKGNFPGRFSGRQFSNSRSEMNVSTLELGDSALYLCASSLNLQETQYFGPGTRLLVL.